This T cell receptor beta chain was documented in a study of vaccination and CD4 T cells after COVID-19 (dated by TCRdb to the early 2020s). Broadly, across the study: Every convalescent patient had a positive nasal swab PCR test for SARS-CoV-2, with mild disease in about nine patients and severe disease in one. Six males and four females were included in the convalescent cohort, with two Hispanic individuals, seven Caucasians, two Asians and one multiracial person represented. Two doses of either the Pfizer-BioNTech BNT162b2 vaccine (n=8) or the Moderna mRNA-1273 vaccine (n=2) were administered to participants. Post-COVID blood samples from convalescent patients were collected a median of around 110 days after diagnosis, with a range of 35 to 161 days. Post-vaccine blood samples were taken a median of about 72 days after the second vaccine dose, with a range of about 12 to 250 days. Culture stimuli were overlapping spike peptide pools from SARS-CoV-2 and from the common cold coronaviruses HCoV-NL63, HCoV-OC43 and HCoV-229E. Control cultures used a CEFX viral epitope pool as positive control, an HIV-1 Nef peptide pool as negative control, or no peptide. In nine to eleven COVID-19 convalescent patients and a handful of infection-naive healthy vaccine recipients, researchers compared the spike-specific CD4+ TCR repertoire from before mRNA vaccination with the repertoire from after. Summary of the overall study and its limitations: Although the median number of SARS-CoV-2-reactive clonotypes went up from fewer than 25 after infection to around 40 after vaccination, the increase was not significant. In convalescent patients, a median approximately 90% of post-vaccine SARS-CoV-2-reactive clones were detected only after vaccination, suggesting vaccine-specific priming. Only a relatively small number of convalescent patients were included in the study, and early timepoints following natural infection were not analyzed. Of the vaccine-specific clones in convalescent patients, 304 of 307, or nearly all, reacted only to SARS-CoV-2 spike and did not cross-react with common cold coronaviruses.

With respect to this clonotype: Its recognized antigen is unknown. The junction shows a germline mismatch at one end, possibly a read error.

The library was built by means of PCR. TCR sequencing of DNA from cultured CD4+ T cells used the Oncomine TCR Beta short-read assay at the Johns Hopkins FTIC core. Genomic DNA was extracted from the cultured CD4+ T cells with the QIAamp micro DNA kit. Oncomine TCR Beta libraries from cultured CD4+ T cells were pooled using unique dual indexes and sequenced on an Illumina iSeq 100. Under the source paper's analysis protocol: Non-productive sequences were removed, and CDR3s not starting with C, not ending with F or W, or shorter than 7 amino acids were discarded. Antigen-specific clonotypes were identified using the MANAFEST web application through comparison of peptide-stimulated wells with reference and other culture wells. An FDR below 0.05, an odds ratio above 5, and a productive frequency above 0.1% in at least two of three replicate wells were required for clones to be considered positive. Cross-reactive clonotypes were defined as significantly expanded in both SARS-CoV-2 spike wells and at least one common cold coronavirus spike condition. Using R version 3.6.1, CDR3 homology was evaluated through Levenshtein distances (stringdist) along with unrooted phylogenetic trees (ape). TCRdb reworked the public reads: Q25 trimming with fastp, MiXCR clone assembly, productive beta chains retained. Identical CDR3 proteins give one entry, which carries the most common genes and DNA. TCRdb, not the original authors, processed these V and J calls. A total of over 20,000 distinct CDR3 sequences appear in this sample, about 39% of them only once. In total, the top ten clones hold roughly a tenth of the sample.

The germline V gene gives CDR1 as MNHEY and CDR2 as SVGAGI. The CDR3 starts with the cysteine, ends with the phenylalanine, and has 12 residues. Solely the CDR3 DNA is kept, with 36 bases framed from the first base. The treatment or condition label on this specimen signifies: roughly 11-day PBMC culture with coronavirus spike peptide pools or control peptides (ViraFEST assay). The study used the ViraFEST assay, which expanded antigen-specific T cells with peptide pools and then identified expanded clonotypes by TCR sequencing. The convalescent patients' positive SARS-CoV-2 PCR tests fell between March and December 2020, which was before the Alpha, Beta and Delta variants emerged in the United States. PBMCs were cultured at around 2.2 million per well in IMDM supplemented with roughly 5% human AB serum and about 9.5 IU/ml IL-2, with about 11 ug/ml peptide pools added. Half of the culture medium was replaced with fresh IL-2-containing medium on days 3 and 7. CD4+ T cells were isolated after 10 days of culture through negative selection using the EasySep CD4+ T cell isolation kit. Ficoll-Paque Plus gradient centrifugation was used to isolate PBMCs from whole blood, and the isolated PBMCs were then either used fresh or cryopreserved at -140C. Each culture condition was generally run in triplicate wells.

The receptor chain draws on TRBV6-5 and TRBJ1-2, with TRBD1 perhaps the D gene, on 5 matching bases. Sequencing input: CD4+ T cells from blood, cultured in vitro. This receptor was taken from a human donor who had recovered from COVID-19. The bases read TGTGCCAGCAGTTATAACTTGGACATGGGGGACTTC. Its protein product is CASSYNLDMGDF.